The 2 T cell receptor beta chains given below trace back to one sample, sequenced in a study of T-cell memory formation after mild COVID-19. Via MiXCR, TCRdb re-called the 5' RACE reads, giving one row per CDR3 protein. The table lists approximately 260,000 distinct CDR3 sequences, around 15% of them singletons. Sequencing used PBMCs or a T cell subset sorted from them (not recorded which). All receptors come from a man between 18 and 35 years old who had mild COVID-19 (a few samples of this study predate the infection). Cell type and time point are not known.

This clonotype was found many times. CDR3 sequence (DNA): TGTGCCAGCAGCTTTGACACCTCTGGGGCCAACGTCCTGACTTTC. Encoded protein: CASSFDTSGANVLTF. The chain joins TRBV12-3 or TRBV12-4 to TRBJ2-6; no definite D call. V lost 6 bases and J 0 bases, leaving 9 bases between the germline ends. The CDR3 is made up of 15 amino acids.

This clonotype was seen only a few times. V and J are TRBV6-2 or TRBV6-3 and TRBJ1-4; D not certain. V was clipped by 0 bases and J by 8 bases, with 13 bases between them. Germline CDR1 MNHEY, CDR2 SVGEGT. The CDR3 consists of 15 residues. The CDR3 here is CASSYSIYSAEKLFF. In DNA form, the CDR3 reads TGTGCCAGCAGTTACTCGATCTACAGTGCCGAAAAACTGTTTTTT.